Reported below is one T cell receptor (beta chain). Its antigen is currently unknown. One heparinised draw, averaging around 0.12 L, was taken per donor. Cell sorting via CD45RO/CCR7/CD25/CD127/CD95/CD27 was performed to obtain CD4+ naive, central memory, regulatory and stem cell-like memory cells. This record belongs to a study of beta chain features in type 1 diabetes. Study observations and caveats: Sampled from patients, naive, central memory and Treg TCRB repertoires appeared more similar than those sampled from healthy donors. PCR might favor shorter templates, equally in patients and controls.

The study reverse transcribed the entire isolated RNA, so it sequenced expressed TCRB transcripts. The repertoire was sequenced with immunoSEQ multiplex PCR; TCRdb's copy has only in-frame clones and lacks some. In the table there are roughly 240,000 clones, over 65% of which are singletons. There are 13 residues in the CDR3. Looked up from germline, CDR1 is SQVTM and CDR2 is ANQGSEA. V was trimmed by 8 bases and J by 1 base, leaving 12 bases between them. This clonotype was sampled from a man under 40 in good health. This chain joins TRBV29-1 and TRBJ2-1; D may match TRBD1 or TRBD2 (5 bases each). What was sequenced was naive CD4+ T cells from blood. The DNA for the CDR3 is TGCAGCTCCTGGGGGTCGTCCTACAATGAGCAGTTCTTC. Its protein product is CSSWGSSYNEQFF.